The 14 T cell receptor beta chains given below trace back to one sample, sequenced in a study of blood T cell repertoires in COVID-19. Sequencing used immunoSEQ multiplex PCR; TCRdb keeps in-frame clones, though not all of them. The repertoire holds around 50,000 clones, with around four fifths as singletons. Sequenced sample: peripheral blood. The receptors were gathered from a man between 65 and 80 years old with acute or convalescent COVID-19.

The V and J genes are TRBV6-2 or TRBV6-3 and TRBJ1-1; no clear D. The V end was cut by 3 bases, the J end by 4 bases, with 9 bases between. The CDR3 spans 13 residues. In germline, CDR1 is MNHEY, CDR2 SVGEGT. CDR3 loop: CASSYSVSTEAFF. The DNA for the CDR3 is TGTGCCAGCAGTTATTCAGTATCCACTGAAGCTTTCTTT.

This chain links TRBV15 with TRBJ2-1, with no clear D. CDR1 LNHNV and CDR2 YYDKDF come from the germline V gene (reference sequence). This CDR3 comprises 15 residues. V dropped 0 bases and J dropped 0 bases, with 6 bases sitting between them. CDR3 sequence (DNA): TGTGCCACCAGCAGAGACTCCAGCTCCTACAATGAGCAGTTCTTC. Translated, it gives CATSRDSSSYNEQFF.

This clone was observed a handful of times. V usage is TRBV5-6 and J usage is TRBJ2-1; D may be TRBD2 (6 bases). CDR3 length: 16 residues. V was pared by 1 base and J by 0 bases, with 11 bases between. Germline V gives CDR1 SGHDT, CDR2 YYEEEE. The CDR3 DNA reads as TGTGCCAGCAGCTTGAGGGCACTAGCCTCCTACAATGAGCAGTTCTTC. Protein: CASSLRALASYNEQFF. The complete variable domain, with remaining parts taken from reference TRBV5-6 and TRBJ2-1, reads DAGVTQSPTHLIKTRGQQVTLRCSPKSGHDTVSWYQQALGQGPQFIFQYYEEEERQRGNFPDRFSGHQFPNYSSELNVNALLLGDSALYLCASSLRALASYNEQFFGPGTRLTVL.

The chain couples TRBV5-1 to TRBJ2-5; TRBD1 might be the D (5 bases). V lost 2 bases and J 5 bases, leaving 19 bases between the germline ends. CDR3 length equals 16 residues. Per germline, CDR1 SGHRS and CDR2 YFSETQ. The CDR3 here is CASSLVTGISAETQYF. The CDR3 nucleotides are TGCGCCAGCAGCTTAGTTACAGGAATCAGCGCGGAGACCCAGTACTTC.

V and J are TRBV3-1 (or the pseudogene TRBV3-2) and TRBJ2-3, with 7 bases aligning to TRBD2. In germline, CDR1 is LGHDT, CDR2 YNNKEL (reference sequence). V lost 4 bases and J lost 1; bases outside the gene matches: 5. This CDR3 region has 15 residues. This CDR3 is CASSPQAGRTDTQYF. For the CDR3, the DNA is TGTGCCAGCAGCCCGCAAGCGGGGCGCACAGATACGCAGTATTTT.

The J gene is TRBJ1-2, the V gene TRBV19; 12 positions agree with TRBD1. The CDR3 spans 14 residues. The V and J ends lost 7 bases and 8 bases, in that order; junction bases with no gene match: 8. In germline, CDR1 is LNHDA, CDR2 SQIVND (reference sequence). The CDR3, as DNA: TGTGCCAGTACCAAGGGACAGGGGGCGCGAGGCTACACCTTC. This gives the protein CASTKGQGARGYTF.

The chain joins TRBV6-5 to TRBJ2-1; the match to TRBD2 covers 7 bases. With V trimmed by 4 bases and J by 6 bases, 6 bases remained unmatched. The CDR3 sequence is 14 residues long. Germline CDR1 is MNHEY and CDR2 is SVGAGI. CDR3 sequence reads: CASSSTGGVNEQFF. The CDR3 DNA reads as TGTGCCAGCAGTTCGACGGGGGGAGTCAATGAGCAGTTCTTC.

The rearrangement links TRBV28 to TRBJ2-7; TRBD1 aligns across 12 bases. Germline CDR1 is MDHEN and CDR2 is SYDVKM. Trimming took 7 bases from V and 5 from J; bases not matched to a gene: 9. The length of the CDR3 is 15 residues. Here the CDR3 DNA reads TGTGCCAGCAATATCGGGGACAGGGGGCGTAACGAGCAGTACTTC. Residues: CASNIGDRGRNEQYF.

The J gene is TRBJ2-1, the V gene TRBV29-1, with 7 bases aligning to TRBD1. The germline V gene has CDR1 SQVTM and CDR2 ANQGSEA. The V and J ends lost 6 bases and 0 bases, in that order; junction bases with no gene match: 5. CDR3 size: 14 residues. CDR3 coding DNA: TGCAGCGTAGTTCGGGACAGCTCCTACAATGAGCAGTTCTTC. This codes for CSVVRDSSYNEQFF.

The J gene is TRBJ2-5, the V gene TRBV11-1, with 13 bases matching TRBD2. The trim removed 4 bases at V and 4 bases at J, leaving 3 bases unmatched. CDR1 and CDR2 (germline): SGHAT, FQDESV (reference sequence). CDR3 length: 15 amino acids. Here the CDR3 reads CASSSRLAGGETQYF. CDR3 coding DNA: TGTGCCAGCAGCTCTAGACTAGCGGGAGGAGAGACCCAGTACTTC.

The chain employs TRBV7-3 and TRBJ2-2, with D perhaps TRBD2 (6 bases). Trimming shortened V by 1 base and J by 0 bases, and 9 bases separated the two germline ends. From germline, CDR1 is SGHTA and CDR2 FQGTGA. CDR3 size: 16 residues. CDR3 bases: TGTGCCAGCAGCTTAATGGGGGGAGCGAACACCGGGGAGCTGTTTTTT. It codes for CASSLMGGANTGELFF.

The chain couples TRBV5-1 to TRBJ2-1, with D possibly matching TRBD2 (6 bases). Trimming shortened V by 3 bases and J by 10 bases, and 23 bases separated the two germline ends. Germline V gives CDR1 SGHRS, CDR2 YFSETQ. The CDR3 runs 16 residues. Here the CDR3 DNA reads TGCGCCAGCAGCTCCTTAAAATCCGGGGACTCAGGGGAGCAGTTCTTC. Translation gives CASSSLKSGDSGEQFF.

This chain connects TRBV7-9 to TRBJ2-3; unclear D gene. From germline, CDR1 is SEHNR and CDR2 FQNEAQ (reference sequence). The CDR3 has 15 amino acids. V lost 4 bases and J 0 bases, leaving 11 bases between the germline ends. CDR3 coding DNA: TGTGCCAGCAGCTCGAGACACCCTAGCACAGATACGCAGTATTTT. Protein sequence: CASSSRHPSTDTQYF.

This sequence joins TRBV6-1 and TRBJ1-1; D not certain. V shed 2 bases and J shed 5 bases, with 3 bases lying between them. The CDR3 totals 11 residues. CDR1 and CDR2 (germline): MNHNS, SASEGT. The CDR3 region is CASSERTEAFF. The CDR3, as DNA: TGTGCCAGCAGTGAACGGACTGAAGCTTTCTTT.